Below are 21 T cell receptor beta chains sequenced from a single sample in a study of OX40 agonist ivuxolimab in advanced cancers. Using immunoSEQ multiplex PCR, the repertoire was profiled, and TCRdb retains in-frame clones only, with some absent. The sample consists of tens of thousands of clones, 92% of them appearing once. The sample was CD4+ or CD8+ T cells sorted from blood, taken in a trial of the OX40 agonist ivuxolimab. The receptors shown here come from an adult with an advanced solid tumor such as melanoma, head and neck, liver or kidney cancer.

V and J are TRBV7-2 and TRBJ2-7; TRBD2 agrees at 11 bases. V was clipped by 3 bases and J by 3 bases; unmatched bases: 4. CDR1 and CDR2 from the germline V gene are SGHTA and FQGNSA. The CDR3 covers 15 residues. The CDR3 spells CASSLGLADSYEQYF. The CDR3 DNA reads TGTGCCAGCAGCTTGGGACTAGCGGATAGCTACGAGCAGTACTTC.

The chain is built from TRBV19 and TRBJ2-1; 7 bases match TRBD1. J gave up 4 bases and V 8 bases, and 14 bases lay outside the gene matches. This CDR3 is 16 amino acids long. The V gene's germline CDR1 is LNHDA and CDR2 SQIVND (reference sequence). The CDR3 region has the DNA TGTGCCAGTCTCCCTAACACAGGGGCGAAGTACAATGAGCAGTTCTTC. Its protein is CASLPNTGAKYNEQFF.

The chain is built from TRBV5-1 and TRBJ2-6; a weak D match, TRBD1 (6 bases). The CDR3 is 16 residues long. V shed 4 bases and J shed 4 bases, with 15 bases lying between them. CDR1 and CDR2 (germline): SGHRS, YFSETQ. The CDR3 nucleotides are TGCGCCAGCAGCGAACAGGGAGTAGCGGGGGCCAACGTCCTGACTTTC. Protein sequence: CASSEQGVAGANVLTF.

The V gene is TRBV10-3, the J gene TRBJ1-1; no clear D gene. Trimming took off 8 bases at V and 2 bases at J, with 15 bases between the two ends. CDR3 length: 14 residues. The germline V gene has CDR1 ENHRY and CDR2 SYGVKD. The CDR3: CAIGQVRGNTEAFF. In DNA form, the CDR3 reads TGTGCCATCGGGCAGGTTCGTGGAAACACTGAAGCTTTCTTT.

The genes are TRBV6-9 and TRBJ2-7, with 9 bases lining up with TRBD1. The CDR3 has 15 residues. Germline loops: CDR1 MNHGY, CDR2 SVAAGI. Trimming removed 4 bases from V and 5 bases from J; junction bases left unmatched: 9. CDR3 in DNA: TGTGCCAGCAGTTCCAGGACAGGGGATTCGAACGAGCAGTACTTC. Its protein is CASSSRTGDSNEQYF.

Concerning this clone: Other DNA sequences of this sample code for an identical CDR3. The gene calls are TRBV4-3 and TRBJ2-3; 7 bases line up with TRBD1. Germline CDR1 and CDR2: LGHNA and YSLEER. V dropped 3 bases and J dropped 1; count of bases not matched to a gene: 4. The CDR3 has 15 amino acids. This chain's CDR3 is CASSQVGTGTDTQYF. DNA of the CDR3: TGCGCCAGCAGCCAGGTGGGGACAGGCACAGATACGCAGTATTTT.

V is TRBV7-7 and J is TRBJ2-3; D is possibly TRBD1 (7 bases). Germline CDR1 reads SSHAT; CDR2 reads FNYEAQ (reference sequence). This CDR3 region has 16 residues. The germline V and J ends were trimmed by 5 bases and 0 bases, with 15 bases remaining between them. In DNA form, the CDR3 reads TGTGCCAGCAGCCCAGGGGGTAGCGGAAGCACAGATACGCAGTATTTT. Protein product: CASSPGGSGSTDTQYF.

CDR3: CASSDPSTGVTEAFF. In DNA form, the CDR3 reads TGCGCCAGCAGTGATCCTTCGACAGGGGTCACTGAAGCTTTCTTT. The chain joins TRBV10-1 to TRBJ1-1; 8 bases fit TRBD1. V was clipped by 3 bases and J by 4 bases; unmatched bases: 7. Per the germline V gene, CDR1 is WNHNN and CDR2 is SYGVQD (reference sequence). The CDR3 covers 15 residues.

CDR3 region: CASSDREAYEQYF. CDR3 bases: TGTGCCAGCAGTGACAGGGAGGCCTACGAGCAGTACTTC. The J gene is TRBJ2-7, the V gene TRBV25-1, with D maybe TRBD2 (6 bases). CDR3 length: 13 amino acids. V gave up 3 bases and J gave up 2 bases, with 8 bases separating them. The germline V gene has CDR1 MGHDK and CDR2 SYGVNS.

The genes are TRBV11-2 and TRBJ2-7; the match to TRBD1 covers 7 bases. Germline lookup yields CDR1 SGHAT and CDR2 FQNNGV. The CDR3 totals 15 residues. With 0 bases clipped from V and 3 bases from J, the junction kept 5 bases outside the gene matches. CDR3 in DNA: TGTGCCAGCAGCTTAGAAAGGGGACAGAACTACGAGCAGTACTTC. Translation gives CASSLERGQNYEQYF.

Notes on this clone: The sample contains more than one DNA sequence encoding this CDR3. The chain couples TRBV6-5 to TRBJ2-3; D unclear. CDR1 MNHEY and CDR2 SVGAGI come from the germline V gene. V gave up 6 bases and J gave up 5 bases, with 6 bases separating them. The CDR3 loop spans 11 amino acids. In DNA, the CDR3 is TGTGCCAGCAGAAGAGGAGATACGCAGTATTTT. This sequence encodes CASRRGDTQYF.

The chain is built from TRBV7-9 and TRBJ1-3; a weak D match, TRBD1 (5 bases). Germline values: CDR1 SEHNR, CDR2 FQNEAQ (reference sequence). V was cut by 3 bases and J by 2 bases, with 5 bases left in between. The CDR3 sequence is 13 residues long. This CDR3 is CASSLGAGNTIYF. The CDR3 nucleotides are TGTGCCAGCAGCTTGGGGGCTGGAAACACCATATATTTT.

The chain is built from TRBV18 and TRBJ2-3; D is uncertain. V dropped 0 bases and J dropped 1 base, with 5 bases sitting between them. Germline V gene data show CDR1 as KGHSH and CDR2 as LQKENI. The CDR3 is 14 amino acids. CDR3 bases: TGTGCCAGCTCACCACCGGCAGGCACAGATACGCAGTATTTT. Its translation: CASSPPAGTDTQYF.

This clone was counted a single time. V gene TRBV18 combines with J gene TRBJ1-1; D remains unclear. V was pared by 3 bases and J by 5 bases, with 13 bases between. The CDR3 is 14 residues long. Germline loops: CDR1 KGHSH, CDR2 LQKENI. The CDR3 DNA is TGTGCCAGCTCACCGGTGAACTTGGGGACTGAAGCTTTCTTT. This encodes CASSPVNLGTEAFF.

The rearrangement links TRBV18 to TRBJ2-5; 11 bases agree with TRBD2. The CDR3 consists of 15 residues. Unmatched junction bases numbered 3, after V lost 2 bases and J lost 4 bases. The germline V gene encodes CDR1 KGHSH and CDR2 LQKENI. Here the CDR3 DNA reads TGTGCCAGCTCACCAACTAGCGGGGGCGGAGAGACCCAGTACTTC. Its protein is CASSPTSGGGETQYF.

This clone occurred once. This sequence joins TRBV9 and TRBJ1-4; 11 nucleotides align to TRBD1. From germline, CDR1 is SGDLS and CDR2 YYNGEE. V was pared by 1 base and J by 2 bases, with 16 bases of the junction left unmatched. This CDR3 region has 21 residues. In DNA, the CDR3 is TGTGCCAGCAGCGTACCCCATTTAGGACAGGGGGCGAGCGGGACTAATGAAAAACTGTTTTTT. It encodes CASSVPHLGQGASGTNEKLFF.

The CDR3 coding sequence is TGTGCCAGCAGCGGACAGGGGAATCAGCCCCAGCATTTT. Its protein product is CASSGQGNQPQHF. The rearrangement joins TRBV14 to TRBJ1-5; TRBD1 matches at 9 bases. The CDR3 is 13 residues long. The V gene's germline CDR1 is SGHDN and CDR2 FVKESK. Trimming took 5 bases from V and 4 from J; bases not matched to a gene: 0.

The V and J genes are TRBV5-6 and TRBJ1-1, with a possible D match to TRBD1 (5 bases). V was shortened by 0 bases and J by 0 bases, with 12 bases between the two germline ends. Per the germline V gene, CDR1 is SGHDT and CDR2 is YYEEEE. The CDR3 extends over 16 amino acids. The CDR3 coding sequence is TGTGCCAGCAGCTTGGTATCAGGGATTGTGAACACTGAAGCTTTCTTT. Protein product: CASSLVSGIVNTEAFF.

J is TRBJ2-1 and V is TRBV30; 11 bases match TRBD2. The V segment lost 5 bases and the J segment 5 bases; nucleotides outside the gene matches: 5. CDR3 size: 14 residues. Germline V gives CDR1 GTSNPN, CDR2 SVGIG (reference sequence). The CDR3 sequence: CAWGRLAGNNEQFF. DNA for the CDR3: TGTGCCTGGGGACGACTAGCGGGGAACAATGAGCAGTTCTTC.

The rearrangement links TRBV27 to TRBJ2-3, with D unclear. The V gene lost 5 bases and the J gene lost 2 bases, with 17 bases spanning the gap. In germline, CDR1 is MNHEY, CDR2 SMNVEV (reference sequence). This CDR3 contains 16 residues. The CDR3 sequence: CASSRGPVPTTDTQYF. DNA of the CDR3: TGTGCCAGCAGTCGCGGACCAGTCCCGACCACAGATACGCAGTATTTT.

The chain employs TRBV5-8 and TRBJ2-1, with D unresolved. Deletions cut 4 bases from V and 5 bases from J, with 4 bases between. The CDR3 spans 11 residues. Germline V gene data show CDR1 as SGHTS and CDR2 as YDEGEE. CDR3 sequence (DNA): TGTGCCAGCAGCCCTGACAATGAGCAGTTCTTC. Its protein is CASSPDNEQFF.